This TCR beta chain was documented in a study of blood T cell repertoires in COVID-19. Data came from immunoSEQ multiplex PCR; TCRdb stores just in-frame clones and leaves some out. The sample shows over 250,000 clones, 83% of them seen only once. Trimming removed 3 bases at V and 5 bases at J, with 13 bases between. Germline V gene lookup returns CDR1 SGHAT and CDR2 FQNNGV. The CDR3 is 14 amino acids. The chain employs TRBV11-2 and TRBJ2-5; a weak D match, TRBD1 (6 bases). This TCR was recovered from a woman in her forties or fifties who had recovered from COVID-19. Source material: peripheral blood. The CDR3 protein is CASSLGALRETQYF. The CDR3 bases are TGTGCCAGCAGCTTGGGGGCCCTCCGGGAGACCCAGTACTTC.